The clone carrying this T cell receptor beta chain was observed a few times. Its specificity is unknown. The data derive from a study of T cell responses to AZD1222 COVID-19 vaccine. Study-wide findings and caveats: Clonal diversity was possibly underestimated, and the donors were mostly white British, with more females. Just five to seven people given AZD1222 tested seropositive at baseline.

The method was immunoSEQ multiplex PCR; TCRdb's version includes in-frame clones alone and lacks a portion of them. The data contain about 31,000 clones, over 75% of them singletons. Germline CDR1 and CDR2: SGHDT and YYEEEE. V was trimmed by 3 bases and J by 3 bases, leaving 18 bases between them. This CDR3 has 16 residues. The chain combines TRBV5-6 with TRBJ1-2; unclear D gene. The clonotype originates from an adult who received the AZD1222 COVID-19 vaccine. Sample: peripheral blood, taken 28 days after the second AZD1222 dose. The CDR3 DNA is TGTGCCAGCAGCTCGGGGATGGGCGCAGCTGACTATGGCTACACCTTC. Protein product: CASSSGMGAADYGYTF.